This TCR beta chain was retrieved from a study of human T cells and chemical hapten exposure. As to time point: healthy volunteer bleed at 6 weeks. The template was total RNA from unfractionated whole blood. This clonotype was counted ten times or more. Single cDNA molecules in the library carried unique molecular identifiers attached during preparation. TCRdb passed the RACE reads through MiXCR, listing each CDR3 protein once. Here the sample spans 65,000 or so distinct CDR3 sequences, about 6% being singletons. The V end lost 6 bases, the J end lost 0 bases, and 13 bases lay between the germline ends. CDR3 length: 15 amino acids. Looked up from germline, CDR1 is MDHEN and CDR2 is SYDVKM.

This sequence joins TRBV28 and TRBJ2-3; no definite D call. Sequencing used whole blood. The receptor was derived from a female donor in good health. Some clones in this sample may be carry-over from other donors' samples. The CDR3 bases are TGTGCCAGCAGCTTAGGTGCAGCTAGCACAGATACGCAGTATTTT. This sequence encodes CASSLGAASTDTQYF.